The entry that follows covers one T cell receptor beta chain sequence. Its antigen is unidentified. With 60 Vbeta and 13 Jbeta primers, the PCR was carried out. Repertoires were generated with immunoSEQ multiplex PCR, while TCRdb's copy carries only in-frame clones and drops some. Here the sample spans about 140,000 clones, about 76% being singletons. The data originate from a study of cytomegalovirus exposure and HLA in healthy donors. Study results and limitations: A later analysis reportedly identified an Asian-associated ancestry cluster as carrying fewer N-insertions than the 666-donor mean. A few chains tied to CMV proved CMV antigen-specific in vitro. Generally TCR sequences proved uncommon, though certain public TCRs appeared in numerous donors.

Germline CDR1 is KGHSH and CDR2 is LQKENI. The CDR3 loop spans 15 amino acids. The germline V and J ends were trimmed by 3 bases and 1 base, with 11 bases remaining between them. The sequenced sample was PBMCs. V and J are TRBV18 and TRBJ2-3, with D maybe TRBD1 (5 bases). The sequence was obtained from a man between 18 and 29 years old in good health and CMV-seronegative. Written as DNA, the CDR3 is TGTGCCAGCTCACCTTACGTGACAGGCACAGATACGCAGTATTTT. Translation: CASSPYVTGTDTQYF.